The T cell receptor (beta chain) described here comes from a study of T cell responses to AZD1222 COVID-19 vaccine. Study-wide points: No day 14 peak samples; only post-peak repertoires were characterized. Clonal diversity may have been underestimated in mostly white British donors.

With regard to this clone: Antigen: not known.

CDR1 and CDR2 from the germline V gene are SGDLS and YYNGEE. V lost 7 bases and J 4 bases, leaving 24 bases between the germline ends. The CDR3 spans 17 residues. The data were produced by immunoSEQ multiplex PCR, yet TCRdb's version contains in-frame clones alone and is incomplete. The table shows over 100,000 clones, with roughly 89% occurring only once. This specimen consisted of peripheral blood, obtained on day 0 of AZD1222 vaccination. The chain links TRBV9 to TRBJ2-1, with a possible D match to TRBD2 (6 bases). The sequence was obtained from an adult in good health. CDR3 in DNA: TGTGCCAGCGCGTCGGGGCCAGCGGGTGGGGGATACAATGAGCAGTTCTTC. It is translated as CASASGPAGGGYNEQFF.